These T cell receptor beta chains were read from a single sample in a study of CD8+CD57+ T cells in acquired aplastic anemia. TCRdb used MiXCR to reprocess the reads, holding one entry per CDR3 protein. The sample includes about 180,000 distinct CDR3 sequences, around 50% of them seen just once. Material: sorted CD4+, CD8+, or CD8+CD57+ T cells (not recorded which) from PBMCs. These receptor sequences come from a human donor with aplastic anemia. Both conserved end residues are part of each CDR3. Fields, in order: CDR3 length, V gene, J gene, D gene, clone size, CDR3 DNA, CDR3 protein. A D gene is named only where the DNA matches it firmly. The size of a clone is reported for some rows only, either as once, few or many, or as a class for expanded clones.

>13|TRBV25-1|TRBJ1-1|-|-
TGTGCCAGCAGTCCCGGGACTATCATTGGGGCTTTCTTT
CASSPGTIIGAFF
>11|TRBV19|TRBJ1-1|-|many
TGTGCCAGTACCCAGGGCAGGAAAGCTTTCTTT
CASTQGRKAFF
>13|TRBV2|TRBJ1-1|TRBD1|-
TGTGCCAGCAAAGGGGGCAGGAACACTGAAGCTTTCTTT
CASKGGRNTEAFF
>13|TRBV20-1|TRBJ2-7|-|-
TGCAGTGCGACCGAAGCGGGCACCTACGAGCAGTACTTC
CSATEAGTYEQYF
>14|TRBV9|TRBJ2-5|TRBD1|-
TGTGCCAGCAGCGTAGGGGGACAGGGAGAGACCCAGTACTTC
CASSVGGQGETQYF
>14|TRBV7-6|TRBJ2-3|TRBD2|many
TGTGCCAGCAGCTTACTAGCGGGCACAGATACGCAGTATTTT
CASSLLAGTDTQYF
>18|TRBV11-2|TRBJ2-1|TRBD2|-
TGTGCCAGCATGGACTTAGCGGGGTTAGCGGGGGCCAACAATGAGCAGTTCTTC
CASMDLAGLAGANNEQFF
>14|TRBV19|TRBJ1-1|-|many
TGTGCCAGTAGTTTAGGGCAGATGAACACTGAAGCTTTCTTT
CASSLGQMNTEAFF
>12|TRBV14|TRBJ2-6|-|-
TGTGCCAGCAGCCTACGGGCCAACGTCCTGACTTTC
CASSLRANVLTF
>17|TRBV12-3/TRBV12-4|TRBJ1-4|TRBD1|-
TGTGCCAGCAGTTACAGTGGACAGGCTGTGAGCAATGAAAAACTGTTTTTT
CASSYSGQAVSNEKLFF
>12|TRBV7-9|TRBJ2-2|-|-
TGTGCCAGCGGGGGTATGGCCGGGGAGCTGTTTTTT
CASGGMAGELFF
>15|TRBV2|TRBJ1-5|-|-
TGTGCCAGCAGTGAAGGGGGGCAGGGCAATCAGCCCCAGCATTTT
CASSEGGQGNQPQHF
>14|TRBV7-7|TRBJ2-5|-|-
TGTGCTAGCAGCTTAGGTGGCAGCAGAGAGACCCAGTACTTC
CASSLGGSRETQYF
>14|TRBV7-2|TRBJ2-5|TRBD2|many
TGTGCCAGCAGCACCGGGGGGGCCGGAGAGACCCAGTACTTC
CASSTGGAGETQYF
>15|TRBV19|TRBJ2-7|-|many
TGTGCCAGTAGTATAAATCATGGTGGGGGCCACGAGCAGTACTTC
CASSINHGGGHEQYF
>12|TRBV12-3/TRBV12-4|TRBJ1-6|-|-
TGTGCCAGCACGTACGGGGGGTCACCCCTCCACTTT
CASTYGGSPLHF
>14|TRBV29-1|TRBJ2-2|TRBD1|once
TGCAGCGTGCGCGGACAGGGGGGCACCGGGGAGCTGTTTTTT
CSVRGQGGTGELFF
>14|TRBV9|TRBJ1-1|-|-
TGTGCCAGCAGCGTAGCGGACGGCTACACTGAAGCTTTCTTT
CASSVADGYTEAFF
>14|TRBV5-1|TRBJ2-7|-|many
TGCGCCAGCAGCTTGGTGGTGGGGGCCCGCGAGCAGTACTTC
CASSLVVGAREQYF
>14|TRBV6-5|TRBJ1-1|-|-
TGTGCCAGCAGTTTCACGGACAGGAACACTGAAGCTTTCTTT
CASSFTDRNTEAFF
>16|TRBV6-5|TRBJ1-5|-|many
TGTGCCAGCAGTTACCAACCGATACAGGGTCCGCAGCCCCAGCATTTT
CASSYQPIQGPQPQHF
>16|TRBV7-3|TRBJ1-1|TRBD1|many
TGTGCCAGCAGCTTAGCCGGGACAGGGGGGGGCACTGAAGCTTTCTTT
CASSLAGTGGGTEAFF
>12|TRBV5-1|TRBJ2-1|-|once
TGCGCCAGCACCGACAGCGGCAATGAGCAGTTCTTC
CASTDSGNEQFF
>17|TRBV4-2|TRBJ1-5|-|-
TGTGCCAGCAGCCAACCTTCAGCGTATTATAGCAATCAGCCCCAGCATTTT
CASSQPSAYYSNQPQHF
>14|TRBV29-1|TRBJ2-7|TRBD2|once
TGCAGCGGTAGGGAGTCTTTCCAGGGAGGGGAGCAGTACTTC
CSGRESFQGGEQYF
>12|TRBV29-1|TRBJ2-2|-|-
TGCAGCACGTTAACAGGGCCCGGGGAGCTGTTTTTT
CSTLTGPGELFF
>16|TRBV10-3|TRBJ2-1|-|-
TGTGCCATCAGTGGCGCCCGCATCGATTCCTACAATGAGCAGTTCTTC
CAISGARIDSYNEQFF
>14|TRBV30|TRBJ2-2|TRBD1|few
TGTGCCTGGAGATCGGGACAGGCGCCCGGGGAGCTGTTTTTT
CAWRSGQAPGELFF
>15|TRBV2|TRBJ1-6|-|few
TGTGCCAGCAGTAGAGACTTCAGAGGGAATTCACCCCTCCACTTT
CASSRDFRGNSPLHF
>12|TRBV20-1|TRBJ2-5|TRBD2|-
TGCAGTGCCCCTAGCGGACAAGAGACCCAGTACTTC
CSAPSGQETQYF
>13|TRBV20-1|TRBJ2-7|TRBD1|-
TGCAGTGCATGGACAGGCCTCTCCTACGAGCAGTACTTC
CSAWTGLSYEQYF
>15|TRBV4-2|TRBJ2-1|TRBD2|-
TGTGCCAGCAGTGTAGCGGGGAATACGTACAATGAGCAGTTCTTC
CASSVAGNTYNEQFF
>15|TRBV15|TRBJ1-5|-|few
TGTGCCACCAGCAGAGACATCGCTAGCAATCAGCCCCAGCATTTT
CATSRDIASNQPQHF
>15|TRBV4-1|TRBJ2-6|-|-
TGCGCCAGCAGCCATGGGACATCTGGGGCCAACGTCCTGACTTTC
CASSHGTSGANVLTF
>14|TRBV2|TRBJ1-5|TRBD1|few
TGTGCCAGCAGTGTGTGGGACAGGGGTCAGCCCCAGCATTTT
CASSVWDRGQPQHF
>15|TRBV5-3|TRBJ2-3|-|-
TGTGCCTGGAGTGACGGCAGGGGACCCACAGATACGCAGTATTTT
CAWSDGRGPTDTQYF
>16|TRBV7-2|TRBJ2-1|TRBD2|-
TGTGCCAGCAGCTCCGGACGGGGAGCGGGGGGAGGTGAGCAGTTCTTC
CASSSGRGAGGGEQFF
>12|TRBV12-3/TRBV12-4|TRBJ2-1|-|-
TGTGCCAGCAGTTTATTTGGCAATGAGCAGTTCTTC
CASSLFGNEQFF
>14|TRBV24-1|TRBJ2-7|-|once
TGTGCCACCAGTGAAGGAGGGGACTCCTACGAGCAGTACTTC
CATSEGGDSYEQYF
>14|TRBV2|TRBJ2-3|-|many
TGTGCCAGCAGTGAATCTTGGGGACGAGATACGCAGTATTTT
CASSESWGRDTQYF
>16|TRBV4-2|TRBJ2-3|TRBD2|-
TGTGCCAGCAGCCAAGATCGCAGCGGGAGGGCAGATACGCAGTATTTT
CASSQDRSGRADTQYF
>15|TRBV15|TRBJ2-7|-|-
TGTGCCACCAGCAGAGATCATGGAGGTGGCTACGAGCAGTACTTC
CATSRDHGGGYEQYF